This T cell receptor beta chain was identified during a study of T cells after yellow fever vaccination. Broader study findings: One caveat is that FACS-sorted repertoires could contain abundant clonotypes contaminating from the bulk population.

Comment on this clonotype: Its antigen is currently unknown.

Trimming removed 5 bases at V and 6 bases at J, with 8 bases between. This CDR3 contains 12 residues. CDR1 is SGHKS and CDR2 is YYEKEE in the germline V gene (reference sequence). TCRdb processed the 5' RACE reads anew with MiXCR; each CDR3 protein has one entry. The data show some 500,000 distinct CDR3 sequences, with roughly 12% seen just once and over 12% held by the top ten. The specimen comprised PBMCs, sampled on the day of the yellow fever booster vaccination. J is TRBJ2-2 and V is TRBV5-5; perhaps TRBD1 as D (6 bases). The receptor was derived from a man aged 25-45 years who received the YFV17D yellow fever vaccine. The CDR3 reads CASSYRAGELFF. Here the CDR3 DNA reads TGTGCCAGCAGTTACAGGGCCGGGGAGCTGTTTTTT.